The clone carrying this T cell receptor beta chain was observed a handful of times. A much larger clone sits a single nucleotide away, making a read error possible. This specimen belongs to a study of molecular identifiers for immune sequencing clone quantification. TCRdb re-called the PCR reads through MiXCR, storing one row per CDR3 protein. Of about 640,000 distinct CDR3 sequences in the sample, 20% were seen once. The germline V gene has CDR1 GTSNPN and CDR2 SVGIG (reference sequence). This CDR3 has 12 residues. This TCR was sampled from a human donor in good health. Some libraries in this study had Jurkat cell RNA spiked in. The chain employs TRBV30 and TRBJ1-1; D uncertain. Material for sequencing was naive CD8+ T cells from blood, with Jurkat cell RNA spiked in. This sample's subset: FACS-sorted CD8+CD4-CCR7+CD45RA+ naive T cells. This CDR3 is CAWGVFNTEAFF. The CDR3 nucleotides are TGTGCCTGGGGTGTATTTAACACTGAAGCTTTCTTT. The full variable domain, its missing parts supplied by reference TRBV30 and TRBJ1-1, is SQTIHQWPATLVQPVGSPLSLECTVEGTSNPNLYWYRQAAGRGLQLLFYSVGIGQISSEVPQNLSASRPQDRQFILSSKKLLLSDSGFYLCAWGVFNTEAFFGQGTRLTVV.